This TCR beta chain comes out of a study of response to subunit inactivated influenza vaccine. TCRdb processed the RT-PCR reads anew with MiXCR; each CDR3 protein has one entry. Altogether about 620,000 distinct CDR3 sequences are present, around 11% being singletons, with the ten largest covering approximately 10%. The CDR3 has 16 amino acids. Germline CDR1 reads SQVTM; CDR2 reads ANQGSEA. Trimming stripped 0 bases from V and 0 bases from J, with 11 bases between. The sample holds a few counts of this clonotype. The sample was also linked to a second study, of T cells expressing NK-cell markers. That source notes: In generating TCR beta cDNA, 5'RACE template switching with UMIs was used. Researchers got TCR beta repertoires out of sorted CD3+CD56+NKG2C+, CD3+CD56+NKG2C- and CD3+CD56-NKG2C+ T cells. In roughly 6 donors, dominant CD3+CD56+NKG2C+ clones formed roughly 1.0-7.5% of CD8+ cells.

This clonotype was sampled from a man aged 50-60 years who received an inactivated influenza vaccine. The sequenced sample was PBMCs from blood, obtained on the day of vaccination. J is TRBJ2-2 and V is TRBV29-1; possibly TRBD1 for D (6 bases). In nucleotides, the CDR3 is TGCAGCGTTGAAGATCTTAGGACAGCGAACACCGGGGAGCTGTTTTTT. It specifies CSVEDLRTANTGELFF.